These T cell receptor beta chains were read from a single sample in a study of blood T cell repertoires in COVID-19. Clones were read by immunoSEQ multiplex PCR, and TCRdb kept only the in-frame ones, dropping some. This table holds some 80,000 clones, around 86% found once. The source material was peripheral blood. The source is an elderly man with active or convalescent COVID-19. The CDR3 runs from the conserved cysteine through the conserved F or W. The D gene is left open where the match is weak. The size of a clone is reported for some rows only, either as once, few or many, or as a class for expanded clones.

size	D	J	V	DNA	CDR3
.	TRBD1	TRBJ2-1	TRBV5-1	TGCGCCAGCAGCTACCGGGACAGGGTTTACAATGAGCAGTTCTTC	CASSYRDRVYNEQFF
.	TRBD1	TRBJ2-3	TRBV15	TGTGCCACCAGCAGAGGACAGGGGGCTGGTACAGATACGCAGTATTTT	CATSRGQGAGTDTQYF
.	.	TRBJ2-5	TRBV6-6	TGTGCCAGCAGAAAACAGGGAGACCACCAAGAGACCCAGTACTTC	CASRKQGDHQETQYF
.	TRBD2	TRBJ2-1	TRBV5-1	TGCGCCAGCAGCAGGACTTTGGGACTAGCGGGAGACAATGAGCAGTTCTTC	CASSRTLGLAGDNEQFF
.	.	TRBJ1-2	TRBV19	TGTGCCAGTAGTGAACAAAGGGTAGGGGGCTATGGCTACACCTTC	CASSEQRVGGYGYTF
.	TRBD1	TRBJ2-6	TRBV2	TGTGCCAGCAGGGCAGGGGGCGCTGGGGCCAACGTCCTGACTTTC	CASRAGGAGANVLTF
once	TRBD1	TRBJ1-2	TRBV19	TGTGCCAGTAGCTCGACAGGGCTCTACGGCTACACCTTC	CASSSTGLYGYTF
once	.	TRBJ2-2	TRBV3-1/TRBV3-2	TGTGCCAGCAGCCAAGCCCTAGCGACCGGGGAGCTGTTTTTT	CASSQALATGELFF
.	.	TRBJ1-4	TRBV5-6	TGTGCCAGCAGCTTAGACCCAGCGGGAACTAATGAAAAACTGTTTTTT	CASSLDPAGTNEKLFF
.	TRBD2	TRBJ2-5	TRBV5-4	TGTGCCAGCAGCTCCGGCGGGGGTTGGGAGACCCAGTACTTC	CASSSGGGWETQYF
.	.	TRBJ1-1	TRBV3-1/TRBV3-2	TGTGCCAGCAGCCAGCGGTTCCGGGGTGAAGCTTTCTTT	CASSQRFRGEAFF
.	TRBD2	TRBJ2-2	TRBV5-1	TGCGCCAGCAGCTTGGATGGGAGGGCGTCTTCCGGGGAGCTGTTTTTT	CASSLDGRASSGELFF
few	.	TRBJ1-1	TRBV18	TGTGCCAGCTCACGAGGTTCGGACACTGAAGCTTTCTTT	CASSRGSDTEAFF
.	TRBD2	TRBJ2-3	TRBV29-1	TGCAGCGTCCGGACTAGCGGGAGGGGTGATACGCAGTATTTT	CSVRTSGRGDTQYF
.	TRBD2	TRBJ2-3	TRBV28	TGTGCCACGGGACTAGCGGGAGTTCTAGATACGCAGTATTTT	CATGLAGVLDTQYF
.	.	TRBJ2-5	TRBV21-1	TGTGCCAGCAGCAGAGCACGGGACAGGGACCACCGAGAGACCCAGTACTTC	CASSRARDRDHRETQYF
.	.	TRBJ1-2	TRBV28	TGTGCCACCAGGTTCGGGGGGAACTATGGCTACACCTTC	CATRFGGNYGYTF
.	.	TRBJ1-2	TRBV5-4	TGTGCCAGCAGCAAAACAGGGTTAGATGGCTACACCTTC	CASSKTGLDGYTF
.	TRBD2	TRBJ2-2	TRBV24-1	TGTGCCACCAGTGTAGCGGGACCGAACACCGGGGAGCTGTTTTTT	CATSVAGPNTGELFF
.	TRBD2	TRBJ2-3	TRBV9	TGTGCCAGCAGCACCGGCGGGAGTTATGTCGATACGCAGTATTTT	CASSTGGSYVDTQYF
once	TRBD1	TRBJ1-1	TRBV30	TGTGCCTATTCGGGACAGTTGAACACTGAAGCTTTCTTT	CAYSGQLNTEAFF
.	.	TRBJ1-6	TRBV12-3/TRBV12-4	TGTGCCAGCAGTTTGAGGTATAATTCACCCCTCCACTTT	CASSLRYNSPLHF